These 32 T cell receptor beta chains were sequenced from one sample in a study of CDR3 diversity in severe acne. TCRdb redid the calling of the PCR reads with MiXCR, one entry per CDR3 protein. The sample yields 89,000 or so distinct CDR3 sequences, approximately 52% seen once. Material for sequencing was blood. These receptors originate from a male donor in good health, serving as a control.

This clonotype was recorded a few times. The chain employs TRBV20-1 and TRBJ2-2; TRBD1 matches 8 bases. The CDR3 is made up of 13 amino acids. V lost 1 base, J lost 7 bases, and 2 bases stayed unmatched. Germline CDR1 is DFQATT and CDR2 is SNEGSKA (reference sequence). As DNA, the CDR3 is TGCAGTGCTAGAGCGACAGGGGACGGGGAGCTGTTTTTT. It yields the protein CSARATGDGELFF.

This clonotype has at least ten counts. The V and J genes are TRBV7-2 and TRBJ1-1; TRBD1 matches 8 bases. The germline V gene has CDR1 SGHTA and CDR2 FQGNSA. J gave up 10 bases and V 2 bases, and 9 bases lay outside the gene matches. This CDR3 comprises 14 residues. CDR3 DNA: TGTGCCAGCAGCTTATCCCTTGGACAGGGTGGAGCTTTCTTT. Translation gives CASSLSLGQGGAFF.

The table lists this clonotype with a count of one. At one of its ends the junction is not consistent with the germline gene, which may arise from a read error. This sequence joins TRBV29-1 and TRBJ1-4, with D maybe TRBD1 (5 bases). The CDR3 length is 12 residues. Germline CDR1 and CDR2: SQVTM and ANQGSEA. The CDR3 DNA sequence: TGCAGCGCCCACGGGACTAGTGAAAAACTGTTTTTT. Its protein product is CSAHGTSEKLFF.

This chain connects TRBV5-1 to TRBJ1-2, with 7 bases aligning to TRBD1. Germline trimming cut 4 bases from V and 0 bases from J; bases unmatched to any gene: 6. Germline CDR1 SGHRS, CDR2 YFSETQ. The CDR3 spans 15 residues. CDR3 loop: CASSRDSFTNYGYTF. The DNA of the CDR3 is TGCGCCAGCAGCCGGGACAGTTTCACTAACTATGGCTACACCTTC.

This clonotype was seen a handful of times. V and J are TRBV20-1 and TRBJ2-7; D might be TRBD2 (6 bases). CDR1 DFQATT and CDR2 SNEGSKA come from the germline V gene (reference sequence). CDR3 size: 16 residues. V was trimmed by 1 base and J by 1 base, leaving 17 bases between them. Here the CDR3 reads CSARGAPSVPSYEQYF. The CDR3 DNA is TGCAGTGCTAGAGGTGCCCCTAGCGTCCCTTCCTACGAGCAGTACTTC.

The sample holds a few counts of this clonotype. The rearrangement uses TRBV19 and TRBJ2-6, with TRBD1 matching over 8 bases. The CDR3 extends over 13 amino acids. V trimming: 5 bases; J trimming: 12 bases; junction bases outside the gene matches: 6. Per germline, CDR1 LNHDA and CDR2 SQIVND (reference sequence). In DNA form, the CDR3 reads TGTGCCAGTAGTGTGGACAGGGCGGGCGTCCTGACTTTC. Encoded protein: CASSVDRAGVLTF.

The V gene is TRBV6-1, the J gene TRBJ1-1; a possible D gene is TRBD1 (6 bases). CDR1 is MNHNS, CDR2 SASEGT, per germline. This CDR3 has 14 residues. V lost 3 bases to trimming and J lost 5 bases, with 13 bases between them. The CDR3 DNA reads TGTGCCAGCAGTGATGGGCAGGGGAGGACTGAAGCTTTCTTT. As protein: CASSDGQGRTEAFF.

The V and J genes are TRBV5-6 and TRBJ2-3; a possible D gene is TRBD2 (6 bases). The V gene's germline CDR1 is SGHDT and CDR2 YYEEEE. Deletions cut 3 bases from V and 6 bases from J, with 8 bases between. CDR3 length: 12 residues. The CDR3 DNA reads as TGTGCCAGCAGCTCCGCGGGGGATACGCAGTATTTT. Encoded protein: CASSSAGDTQYF.

In the case of this clonotype: This could be a read error, since a much larger clone is one nucleotide away. J is TRBJ1-4 and V is TRBV6-5; 9 bases line up with TRBD1. CDR3 length: 15 residues. The germline V gene has CDR1 MNHEY and CDR2 SVGAGI. CDR3 sequence: CASSHPGQGNEKLSF. For the CDR3, the DNA is TGTGCCAGCAGTCACCCGGGACAGGGTAATGAAAAACTGTCTTTT.

This clonotype was detected a few times. V gene TRBV5-1 combines with J gene TRBJ1-4; a possible D gene is TRBD1 (5 bases). Germline V gives CDR1 SGHRS, CDR2 YFSETQ. The ends were cut back, 2 bases at V and 8 bases at J, with 13 bases in the middle. The CDR3 covers 14 residues. This chain's CDR3 is CASSFGRGEEKLFF. Here the CDR3 DNA reads TGCGCCAGCAGCTTTGGGAGGGGTGAAGAAAAACTGTTTTTT.

This clonotype was counted ten times or more. V gene TRBV12-3 or TRBV12-4 combines with J gene TRBJ2-5; TRBD1 is a possible D gene (6 bases). Trimming shortened V by 6 bases and J by 4 bases, and 18 bases separated the two germline ends. CDR3 size: 15 residues. The CDR3 is CASSRNSGGRETQYF. As DNA, the CDR3 is TGTGCCAGCAGCCGTAATAGTGGGGGCCGAGAGACCCAGTACTTC.

This clonotype has a handful of counts. V is TRBV6-1 and J is TRBJ2-7, with D hard to call. CDR1 MNHNS and CDR2 SASEGT come from the germline V gene. This CDR3 has 14 residues. Trimming removed 3 bases at V and 0 bases at J, with 9 bases between. CDR3 sequence reads: CASSDTWFSYEQYF. CDR3 sequence (DNA): TGTGCCAGCAGTGATACGTGGTTCTCCTACGAGCAGTACTTC.

Note on this clonotype: One end of the junction varies from germline; a read error may be responsible. The chain joins TRBV30 to TRBJ1-4; unclear D gene. This CDR3 is built from 13 residues. Germline V CDR1 and CDR2: GTSNPN, SVGIG (reference sequence). The CDR3 nucleotides are TGTGCCTGGAGTGTTATGGAAAATGAAAGACTGTTTTTT. Encoded protein: CAWSVMENERLFF.

The chain uses TRBV25-1 and TRBJ2-5; 10 bases align to TRBD2. J was trimmed by 1 base and V by 1 base; bases with no gene match: 6. CDR1 MGHDK and CDR2 SYGVNS come from the germline V gene. This CDR3 comprises 17 residues. The CDR3 here is CASSELVAGGPQETQYF. CDR3 DNA: TGTGCCAGCAGTGAATTGGTAGCGGGAGGTCCCCAAGAGACCCAGTACTTC. Variable domain in full (rest from reference TRBV25-1 and TRBJ2-5): EADIYQTPRYLVIGTGKKITLECSQTMGHDKMYWYQQDPGMELHLIHYSYGVNSTEKGDLSSESTVSRIRTEHFPLTLESARPSHTSQYLCASSELVAGGPQETQYFGPGTRLLVL.

The gene calls are TRBV7-9 and TRBJ2-7, with 8 bases fitting TRBD2. This CDR3 is built from 16 residues. Per germline, CDR1 SEHNR and CDR2 FQNEAQ (reference sequence). V trimming: 6 bases; J trimming: 4 bases; junction bases outside the gene matches: 14. The CDR3 coding sequence is TGTGCCAGCAGTGCTATAGGAACTAGCGGAATTTACGAGCAGTACTTC. This sequence encodes CASSAIGTSGIYEQYF.

V and J are TRBV15 and TRBJ2-2, with TRBD2 matching over 14 bases. J lost 3 bases, V lost 3 bases, and 9 bases had no gene match. Germline V gene lookup returns CDR1 LNHNV and CDR2 YYDKDF (reference sequence). The length of the CDR3 is 19 residues. The CDR3 nucleotides read TGTGCCACCAGCAGCACTACGGGACTAGCGGGAGAGGACACCGGGGAGCTGTTTTTT. It specifies CATSSTTGLAGEDTGELFF.

This clonotype was recorded once. V usage is TRBV28 and J usage is TRBJ2-1, with D perhaps assigned TRBD1 or TRBD2 (5 bases each). Germline lookup yields CDR1 MDHEN and CDR2 SYDVKM. The CDR3 consists of 17 residues. Trimming removed 3 bases at V and 7 bases at J, with 22 bases between. The CDR3 protein is CASSFLFVGTPSNEQFF. The CDR3 DNA sequence: TGTGCCAGCAGTTTTTTGTTCGTAGGGACGCCAAGTAATGAGCAGTTCTTC.

V and J are TRBV9 and TRBJ2-7; perhaps TRBD1 as D (6 bases). Per germline, CDR1 SGDLS and CDR2 YYNGEE. This CDR3 has 14 amino acids. The V and J ends lost 0 bases and 7 bases respectively, with 14 bases between them. The CDR3 protein is CASSVETGLGEQYF. The CDR3 coding sequence is TGTGCCAGCAGCGTAGAGACAGGCCTGGGGGAGCAGTACTTC. The whole variable domain, remainder taken from reference TRBV9 and TRBJ2-7, is DSGVTQTPKHLITATGQRVTLRCSPRSGDLSVYWYQQSLDQGLQFLIQYYNGEERAKGNILERFSAQQFPDLHSELNLSSLELGDSALYFCASSVETGLGEQYFGPGTRLTVT.

V gene TRBV7-9 combines with J gene TRBJ2-7; D is ambiguous. CDR1 and CDR2 from the germline V gene are SEHNR and FQNEAQ (reference sequence). The CDR3 loop spans 14 amino acids. Trimming removed 5 bases at V and 11 bases at J, with 22 bases between. CDR3 sequence: CASSQADKGKEKYF. In nucleotides, the CDR3 is TGTGCCAGCAGCCAAGCCGACAAGGGTAAAGAGAAGTACTTC.

This clonotype showed up just a few times. The junction departs from germline at one end; a sequencing error may be responsible. The chain combines TRBV6-5 with TRBJ2-7; 7 bases are a match to TRBD2. Per the germline V gene, CDR1 is MNHEY and CDR2 is SVGAGI. The CDR3 is made up of 14 amino acids. CDR3 sequence: CAISEGLAVYEQYF. In nucleotides, the CDR3 is TGTGCCATCAGTGAAGGTCTAGCGGTCTACGAGCAGTACTTC.

V usage is TRBV20-1 and J usage is TRBJ2-7; 9 nucleotides line up with TRBD1. CDR1 DFQATT and CDR2 SNEGSKA come from the germline V gene (reference sequence). V lost 6 bases and J lost 3; bases outside the gene matches: 9. The CDR3 spans 14 residues. CDR3 residues: CSARSGQGDYEQYF. The DNA of the CDR3 is TGCAGTGCGAGGTCGGGACAGGGAGACTACGAGCAGTACTTC.

The chain links TRBV25-1 to TRBJ1-1; TRBD1 might be the D (6 bases). Germline assignment: CDR1 MGHDK and CDR2 SYGVNS. Trimming cost V 8 bases and J 1 base, with 11 bases left between them. The CDR3 contains 13 residues. The CDR3 reads CASSQGGNTEAFF. The CDR3 DNA reads as TGTGCCAGCTCACAGGGCGGGAACACTGAAGCTTTCTTT.

This clonotype was seen only a few times. The V call is TRBV15, the J call TRBJ2-7; no clear D. CDR3 length equals 12 residues. Looked up from germline, CDR1 is LNHNV and CDR2 is YYDKDF (reference sequence). V was pared by 1 base and J by 4 bases, with 5 bases between. The CDR3 loop is CATSRGEYEQYF. Here the CDR3 DNA reads TGTGCCACCAGCAGAGGAGAATACGAGCAGTACTTC.

CDR3 sequence (DNA): TGTGCCAGCAGCTTAGAGACTAGCGGGGGGGCCTACAGCACAGATACGCAGTATTTT. It specifies CASSLETSGGAYSTDTQYF. The rearrangement uses TRBV7-6 and TRBJ2-3, with 14 bases fitting TRBD2. Germline V gene data show CDR1 as SGHVS and CDR2 as FNYEAQ. V lost 1 base and J lost 0; bases outside the gene matches: 6. This CDR3 has 19 amino acids.

This clonotype appeared many times. This chain joins TRBV19 and TRBJ1-1; D is undetermined. CDR3 length: 13 amino acids. Trimming pared 7 bases from V and 1 base from J, leaving 10 bases between. The germline gives CDR1 LNHDA, CDR2 SQIVND (reference sequence). This CDR3 reads CASTLKRNTEAFF. The CDR3 bases are TGTGCCAGTACCCTGAAACGGAACACTGAAGCTTTCTTT. The full variable domain, rest sourced from reference TRBV19 and TRBJ1-1, is DGGITQSPKYLFRKEGQNVTLSCEQNLNHDAMYWYRQDPGQGLRLIYYSQIVNDFQKGDIAEGYSVSREKKESFPLTVTSAQKNPTAFYLCASTLKRNTEAFFGQGTRLTVV.

This clonotype was seen repeatedly, ten times or more. The chain couples TRBV11-2 to TRBJ2-7; TRBD2 matches at 11 bases. CDR3 size: 14 residues. Germline loops: CDR1 SGHAT, CDR2 FQNNGV. The J segment lost 6 bases and the V segment lost 5 bases, leaving 6 bases of the junction unmatched. CDR3 sequence reads: CASSQGLAAGEQYF. Here the CDR3 DNA reads TGTGCCAGCAGCCAGGGACTAGCGGCCGGCGAGCAGTACTTC.

The rearrangement joins TRBV12-3 or TRBV12-4 to TRBJ2-5; 12 bases match TRBD1. V was clipped by 3 bases and J by 5 bases; unmatched bases: 4. CDR3 length: 15 amino acids. The CDR3 DNA follows: TGTGCCAGCAGTTTGGGGACAGGGGGCTTGGAGACCCAGTACTTC. It translates to CASSLGTGGLETQYF.

As to this clonotype: A read error may be the cause here, since a much bigger clone is one base away. This chain connects TRBV5-8 to TRBJ2-7; the D gene is possibly TRBD1 (6 bases). The CDR3 consists of 12 residues. The germline V gene encodes CDR1 SGHTS and CDR2 YDEGEE. Trimming stripped 2 bases from V and 6 bases from J, with 9 bases between. The CDR3 coding sequence is TGTGCCAGCAGCTTAGGGGGATCCGAGCAGTACTTC. Amino acids: CASSLGGSEQYF.

This clonotype is categorized as medium-sized. This chain connects TRBV24-1 to TRBJ2-7; D is unresolved. The CDR3 length is 13 residues. V gave up 2 bases and J gave up 7 bases, with 11 bases separating them. Germline CDR1 is KGHDR and CDR2 is SFDVKD. The CDR3 coding sequence is TGTGCCACCAGTGATTCATCAGATATTGAGCAGTACTTC. Its protein is CATSDSSDIEQYF.

This clonotype was observed a few times. The J gene is TRBJ2-5, the V gene TRBV7-9; weak D call: TRBD2 (6 bases). This CDR3 has 12 residues. The germline V gene has CDR1 SEHNR and CDR2 FQNEAQ (reference sequence). Trimming removed 8 bases at V and 1 base at J, with 8 bases between. The CDR3 DNA reads as TGTGCCAGCCCTAGCGCCCAAGAGACCCAGTACTTC. It codes for CASPSAQETQYF. Based on the CDR3 plus reference TRBV7-9 and TRBJ2-5, the full variable domain is DTGVSQNPRHKITKRGQNVTFRCDPISEHNRLYWYRQTLGQGPEFLTYFQNEAQLEKSRLLSDRFSAERPKGSFSTLEIQRTEQGDSAMYLCASPSAQETQYFGPGTRLLVL.

The chain links TRBV7-3 to TRBJ2-2; 9 bases match TRBD1. Germline-derived CDR1 and CDR2 are SGHTA and FQGTGA. Trimming cost V 5 bases and J 6 bases; bases outside gene matches: 7. This CDR3 is built from 15 residues. CDR3 amino acids: CASSPDRDRAGELFF. In nucleotides, the CDR3 is TGTGCCAGCAGCCCGGACCGGGACAGGGCCGGGGAGCTGTTTTTT.

This clonotype showed up just a few times. This chain joins TRBV13 and TRBJ2-7; a possible D gene is TRBD1 (6 bases). The V end lost 3 bases, the J end lost 2 bases, and 11 bases lay between the germline ends. This CDR3 contains 14 residues. Germline V lookup: CDR1 PRHDT, CDR2 FYEKMQ (reference sequence). The CDR3 here is CASSLAGAAYEQYF. The CDR3 nucleotides read TGTGCCAGCAGCTTGGCAGGGGCAGCCTACGAGCAGTACTTC.